This TCR beta chain appears in the sequencing data of a study of radiotherapy plus CTLA-4 blockade in lung cancer. Study summary: There were objective responses in 18% of patients, and approximately 30% had disease control. Study-wide results and limits: The study found tumor-derived TCR clones expanded in blood after radiotherapy plus ipilimumab.

CDR3 size: 14 residues. Germline V CDR1 and CDR2: MNHEY, SVGAGI. Trimming took 6 bases from V and 0 from J, leaving 11 bases between them. Worth noting for this clone: The antigen is undetermined.

TCRdb's copy holds only in-frame clones and misses some; the assay was immunoSEQ multiplex PCR. The sample shows 81,000 or so clones, approximately 80% of them seen only once. Focal radiation plus CTLA-4 blockade with ipilimumab was given to patients with chemo-refractory metastatic non-small-cell lung cancer. The sequence came from a human donor with non-small cell lung cancer who had stable disease on radiotherapy plus ipilimumab. This chain joins TRBV6-5 and TRBJ1-1; D gene uncertain. The starting material was peripheral blood, obtained from a patient treated with radiotherapy plus ipilimumab. The CDR3 spells CASRSGSLNTEAFF. In nucleotides, the CDR3 is TGTGCCAGCAGATCGGGGTCATTGAACACTGAAGCTTTCTTT.